This T cell receptor (beta chain) was obtained from a study of T cells in Graves' hyperthyroidism and ophthalmopathy. Across the study: Peripheral blood was obtained at initial diagnosis, preceding any treatment.

Whole-study findings and limits: In the blood, most expanded thyroid clonotypes above 0.001 appeared as well.

This clonotype has ten or more counts. Antigen: not known. Exclusion of a patient resulted from uncontrolled infection, other autoimmune disease, pregnancy or lactation. The germline CDR1 and CDR2 sequences are SGHRS and YFSETQ. The CDR3 totals 14 residues. V shed 0 bases, J shed 5 bases, and the junction held 3 bases outside the gene matches. It was RNA transcripts that yielded the amplified TCR beta CDR3 regions. HTBI primers were used for first-round RT-PCR of the TCR CDR3. MiXCR, applied by TCRdb to the multiplex PCR reads, yields one record per CDR3 protein. The sample yields roughly 330,000 distinct CDR3 sequences, approximately 16% seen once.

The sequence came from a man aged 25-45 years with Graves' hyperthyroidism. The chain couples TRBV5-1 to TRBJ2-7, with 9 bases lining up with TRBD2. The sample taken for sequencing was blood. The chain's CDR3 is CASSLVAGVDEQYF. CDR3 nucleotides: TGCGCCAGCAGCTTGGTAGCGGGGGTGGACGAGCAGTACTTC.